This note documents a single T cell receptor (beta chain) sequence. Germline V gene data show CDR1 as LNHDA and CDR2 as SQIVND (reference sequence). The germline V and J ends were trimmed by 3 bases and 2 bases, with 11 bases remaining between them. The CDR3 is made up of 14 amino acids. This sample was taken from a study of blood T cell repertoires in COVID-19. Repertoires were generated with immunoSEQ multiplex PCR, while TCRdb's copy carries only in-frame clones and drops some. The sample has 300,000 to 400,000 clones, around 90% seen once; the top ten hold about 2.9%. The sequence came from a woman between 25 and 40 years old with COVID-19, enrolled during active disease. The V and J genes are TRBV19 and TRBJ2-7; possibly TRBD1 for D (6 bases). Specimen: peripheral blood. The CDR3 coding sequence is TGTGCCAGTAGTATGACAGGTCCCCCCTACGAGCAGTACTTC. It encodes CASSMTGPPYEQYF.